This TCR beta chain was identified in a study of PD-L1 blockade in urothelial cancer. Study as a whole: At 6 weeks and at 3 weeks (second dose) after treatment start, blood was analyzed.

Time point described: peripheral blood 6 weeks after treatment start. V lost 7 bases and J lost 5; bases outside the gene matches: 10. The germline V gene has CDR1 MNHEY and CDR2 SVGAGI. This CDR3 comprises 15 residues. Using immunoSEQ multiplex PCR, the repertoire was profiled, and TCRdb retains in-frame clones only, with some absent. The sample consists of 83,000 or so clones, 83% of them appearing once. This rearrangement joins TRBV6-5 to TRBJ1-1; 10 nucleotides line up with TRBD1. The sequencing here drew on PBMCs, taken around atezolizumab (anti-PD-L1) treatment. The clonotype originates from a man in his 70s with urothelial cancer. In nucleotides, the CDR3 is TGTGCCAGCAACTGGATAGGGGACAGGGGAACTGAAGCTTTCTTT. This encodes CASNWIGDRGTEAFF.